These 32 T cell receptor beta chains were sequenced from one sample in a study of shared clonotypes between healthy human individuals. The table came from immunoSEQ multiplex PCR; TCRdb's copy has only in-frame clones and leaves some out. The sample yields about 990,000 clones, more than 75% seen once. The material sequenced was memory CD4+ T cells from PBMCs. As for subset: CD45RA-negative fraction. These receptors were taken from a man between 18 and 29 years old in good health. Some clones in this sample may be carry-over from other donors' samples.

This chain links TRBV7-9 with TRBJ2-3; D gene ambiguous. The CDR3 sequence is 16 residues long. Trimming shortened V by 6 bases and J by 2 bases, and 18 bases separated the two germline ends. Germline CDR1 is SEHNR and CDR2 is FQNEAQ (reference sequence). The CDR3 protein is CASSPQASYNTDTQYF. CDR3 sequence (DNA): TGTGCCAGCAGTCCCCAGGCCAGCTATAACACAGATACGCAGTATTTT.

J is TRBJ2-4 and V is TRBV28, with a possible D match to TRBD2 (5 bases). The CDR3 is made up of 13 amino acids. Trimming left V 6 bases short and J 6 bases short, with 12 bases between. Germline lookup yields CDR1 MDHEN and CDR2 SYDVKM. The CDR3 loop reads CASSPDSRNIQYF. The CDR3 DNA reads as TGTGCCAGCAGCCCGGACTCCAGAAACATTCAGTACTTC.

This clone appeared many times. The gene calls are TRBV15 and TRBJ2-1; D remains unclear. Germline assignment: CDR1 LNHNV and CDR2 YYDKDF (reference sequence). The length of the CDR3 is 13 residues. Trimming stripped 1 base from V and 9 bases from J, with 10 bases between. The CDR3 loop is CATSRGYTGEQFF. In DNA, the CDR3 is TGTGCCACCAGCAGAGGTTACACGGGTGAGCAGTTCTTC.

V and J are TRBV6-5 and TRBJ2-1, with 8 bases that match TRBD2. The V and J ends lost 6 bases and 6 bases, in that order; junction bases with no gene match: 10. The CDR3 covers 15 residues. In germline, CDR1 is MNHEY, CDR2 SVGAGI. CDR3 region: CASRQDLGRGNEQFF. In DNA form, the CDR3 reads TGTGCCAGCAGACAGGACCTCGGGAGGGGCAATGAGCAGTTCTTC.

The chain recombines TRBV7-2 with TRBJ2-5; D possibly corresponds to TRBD2 (6 bases). CDR3 length: 16 amino acids. The V end was cut by 3 bases, the J end by 2 bases, with 16 bases between. CDR1 is SGHTA, CDR2 FQGNSA, per germline. CDR3: CASSLSGWGLQETQYF. The CDR3 nucleotides read TGTGCCAGCAGCTTGTCGGGGTGGGGACTTCAAGAGACCCAGTACTTC.

The chain combines TRBV7-3 with TRBJ2-1; the D gene is possibly TRBD2 (6 bases). V was trimmed by 1 base and J by 6 bases, leaving 13 bases between them. Germline V gene data show CDR1 as SGHTA and CDR2 as FQGTGA. The CDR3 has 15 amino acids. The CDR3 here is CASSLSAAAGNEQFF. The CDR3 bases are TGTGCCAGCAGCTTAAGCGCTGCAGCGGGCAATGAGCAGTTCTTC.

The genes are TRBV2 and TRBJ2-1; 12 bases are shared with TRBD2. Germline-derived CDR1 and CDR2 are SNHLY and FYNNEI. V trimming: 8 bases; J trimming: 9 bases; junction bases outside the gene matches: 11. This CDR3 is built from 15 residues. The CDR3 coding sequence is TGTGCCAGCCAGTTGACTAGCGGGAGCGCGGGTGAGCAGTTCTTC. This sequence encodes CASQLTSGSAGEQFF.

This chain links TRBV7-2 with TRBJ2-1; no clear D. V lost 2 bases to trimming and J lost 7 bases, with 6 bases between them. The germline V gene encodes CDR1 SGHTA and CDR2 FQGNSA. The CDR3 is 12 residues long. CDR3 sequence (DNA): TGTGCCAGCAGCTTAACGGTAAATGAGCAGTTCTTC. It translates to CASSLTVNEQFF.

This chain links TRBV12-2 with TRBJ2-3. TRBV12-2 is a documented pseudogene. The CDR3 is made up of 13 amino acids. The DNA for the CDR3 is TGTGCAAGTCGCTCAATATTGCCAGATACGCAGTATTTT. Protein sequence: CASRSILPDTQYF.

J is TRBJ2-3 and V is TRBV18; 7 nucleotides line up with TRBD2. The CDR3 has 15 residues. V dropped 6 bases and J dropped 1; count of bases not matched to a gene: 7. From germline, CDR1 is KGHSH and CDR2 LQKENI. The CDR3 DNA is TGTGCCAGCTCGTCGTCCCGGGAGGGCACAGATACGCAGTATTTT. Encoded protein: CASSSSREGTDTQYF.

Regarding this clone: A much larger clone lies one base from this, so it may be a read error. The sample contains more than one DNA sequence encoding this CDR3. The rearrangement links TRBV7-8 to TRBJ2-2; 8 bases map to TRBD2. The CDR3 loop spans 13 amino acids. In germline, CDR1 is SGHVS, CDR2 FQNEAQ. CDR3 sequence: CASSLAGIGELFF. The DNA for the CDR3 is TGTGCCAGTAGCTTAGCGGGAATCGGGGAGCTGTTTTTT.

The gene calls are TRBV2 and TRBJ2-3, with TRBD2 matching over 11 bases. This CDR3 region has 15 residues. Germline V CDR1 and CDR2: SNHLY, FYNNEI. Losses at the gene ends were 8 bases for V and 3 bases for J; bases not matched to a gene: 7. In nucleotides, the CDR3 is TGTGCCAGCGGGATAGCGGGAGGGCCTACAGATACGCAGTATTTT. Amino acids: CASGIAGGPTDTQYF.

This clone showed up just once. The rearrangement uses TRBV7-7 and TRBJ2-7; maybe TRBD2 (7 bases). Trimming stripped 4 bases from V and 0 bases from J, with 16 bases between. The germline V gene has CDR1 SSHAT and CDR2 FNYEAQ (reference sequence). The CDR3 contains 16 residues. The CDR3 nucleotides are TGTGCCAGCAGCTCGGGGGGCGGGATAGACTCCTACGAGCAGTACTTC. Protein: CASSSGGGIDSYEQYF.

The chain uses TRBV30 and TRBJ1-1; no definite D call. Germline V gene lookup returns CDR1 GTSNPN and CDR2 SVGIG (reference sequence). CDR3 length equals 13 residues. V lost 1 base and J 5 bases, leaving 11 bases between the germline ends. The CDR3 sequence: CAWSAQSGTEAFF. The CDR3 bases are TGTGCCTGGAGTGCGCAGTCAGGTACTGAAGCTTTCTTT.

The table lists this clone with many counts. This same CDR3 is encoded by further DNA sequences in the sample. V usage is TRBV15 and J usage is TRBJ1-4; TRBD1 agrees at 9 bases. With 3 bases clipped from V and 8 bases from J, the junction kept 7 bases outside the gene matches. The CDR3 length is 15 residues. Germline values: CDR1 LNHNV, CDR2 YYDKDF (reference sequence). In nucleotides, the CDR3 is TGTGCCACCAGCAGCCCCGGGACAGGGAGGGAAAAACTGTTTTTT. It translates to CATSSPGTGREKLFF.

This clone was seen ten or more times. The chain combines TRBV28 with TRBJ2-5; D is perhaps TRBD1 or TRBD2 (5 bases each). The CDR3 loop spans 15 amino acids. Germline V CDR1 and CDR2: MDHEN, SYDVKM. Trimming pared 4 bases from V and 3 bases from J, leaving 15 bases between. This chain's CDR3 is CASSSTGTGKETQYF. The DNA of the CDR3 is TGTGCCAGCAGTTCTACCGGGACCGGTAAAGAGACCCAGTACTTC.

V is TRBV28 and J is TRBJ2-4; D uncertain. With 2 bases removed from V and 6 bases from J, the gap between germline ends came to 5 bases. Germline values: CDR1 MDHEN, CDR2 SYDVKM. This CDR3 region has 12 residues. CDR3: CASSLESNIQYF. The CDR3 DNA follows: TGTGCCAGCAGTTTAGAGTCAAACATTCAGTACTTC.

The V gene is TRBV12-2, the J gene TRBJ2-7; the table's D gene call, TRBD1, was not cross checked with the DNA. TRBV12-2 has pseudogene status. This CDR3 region has 20 residues. The CDR3 nucleotides read TGTGCAAGTCGGTTCCCCGTGTTAACGACAGAACCAACATTGTCCTACGAGCAGTACTTC. Translated: CASRFPVLTTEPTLSYEQYF.

J is TRBJ1-1 and V is TRBV7-2; the match to TRBD1 covers 8 bases. The junction had 5 bases not matched to a gene; V was cut back by 4 bases and J by 4 bases. The CDR3 is 14 residues long. In germline, CDR1 is SGHTA, CDR2 FQGNSA. As DNA, the CDR3 is TGTGCCAGCAGCTCTAATACAGGGGGCACTGAAGCTTTCTTT. This translates into CASSSNTGGTEAFF. The variable domain in full, with the rest retrieved from reference TRBV7-2 and TRBJ1-1, is GAGVSQSPSNKVTEKGKDVELRCDPISGHTALYWYRQSLGQGLEFLIYFQGNSAPDKSGLPSDRFSAERTGGSVSTLTIQRTQQEDSAVYLCASSSNTGGTEAFFGQGTRLTVV.

The gene calls are TRBV6-4 and TRBJ2-3, with D possibly being TRBD2 (6 bases). Looked up from germline, CDR1 is MRHNA and CDR2 is SNTAGT. Trimming removed 3 bases at V and 4 bases at J, with 8 bases between. The CDR3 has 13 residues. The CDR3 region has the DNA TGTGCCAGCAGTGAGGGAGGTGCAGATACGCAGTATTTT. It specifies CASSEGGADTQYF.

This rearrangement joins TRBV7-2 to TRBJ2-2, with D perhaps matching TRBD1 (7 bases). The CDR3 is made up of 16 amino acids. With 0 bases removed from V and 4 bases from J, the gap between germline ends came to 12 bases. Per germline, CDR1 SGHTA and CDR2 FQGNSA. This chain's CDR3 is CASSLASQGGTGELFF. The CDR3 bases are TGTGCCAGCAGCTTAGCGAGTCAGGGGGGCACCGGGGAGCTGTTTTTT.

The chain has TRBV20-1 and TRBJ1-2; TRBD1 agrees at 8 bases. The V segment lost 5 bases and the J segment 4 bases; nucleotides outside the gene matches: 0. The V gene's germline CDR1 is DFQATT and CDR2 SNEGSKA (reference sequence). There are 11 residues in the CDR3. CDR3 nucleotides: TGCAGTGCTGGACAGGGCTATGGCTACACCTTC. Translation gives CSAGQGYGYTF.

This clone appeared a single time. The chain has TRBV6-7 and TRBJ1-5; TRBD1 aligns across 7 bases. TRBV6-7 is filed as an ORF, its function uncertain. V was clipped by 3 bases and J by 4 bases; unmatched bases: 12. CDR3 size: 17 residues. The CDR3 coding sequence is TGTGCCAGCAGTTATCCCGTCCCGGGACAGCTAAATCAGCCCCAGCATTTT. This translates into CASSYPVPGQLNQPQHF.

The chain employs TRBV18 and TRBJ1-1; D possibly corresponds to TRBD1 (6 bases). The ends were cut back, 11 bases at V and 1 base at J, with 14 bases in the middle. Per germline, CDR1 KGHSH and CDR2 LQKENI. The CDR3 covers 13 residues. CDR3 protein: CAAGATANTEAFF. CDR3 in DNA: TGTGCCGCGGGGGCCACCGCGAACACTGAAGCTTTCTTT.

This clone showed up just a few times. The chain combines TRBV5-1 with TRBJ1-4, with unresolved D. CDR1 SGHRS and CDR2 YFSETQ come from the germline V gene. V was cut by 5 bases and J by 12 bases, with 14 bases left in between. This CDR3 has 12 amino acids. The CDR3 reads CASRPDREELFF. The CDR3, as DNA: TGCGCCAGCAGACCTGACCGGGAGGAACTGTTTTTT. Filled out from reference TRBV5-1 and TRBJ1-4, the complete variable domain reads KAGVTQTPRYLIKTRGQQVTLSCSPISGHRSVSWYQQTPGQGLQFLFEYFSETQRNKGNFPGRFSGRQFSNSRSEMNVSTLELGDSALYLCASRPDREELFFGSGTQLSVL.

V gene TRBV6-1 combines with J gene TRBJ2-7, with D unclear. Germline CDR1 MNHNS, CDR2 SASEGT. This CDR3 comprises 14 residues. Between the trimmed V and J ends, which lost 7 bases and 5 bases, there was a span of 18 bases. CDR3 sequence reads: CASKEYRVGDEQYF. CDR3 DNA: TGTGCCAGCAAGGAGTATAGGGTTGGAGACGAGCAGTACTTC.

This clone showed up just once. The rearrangement links TRBV5-1 to TRBJ1-2, with D possibly TRBD1 on 5 matching bases. The germline V gene encodes CDR1 SGHRS and CDR2 YFSETQ. CDR3 size: 16 residues. V dropped 0 bases and J dropped 4 bases, with 16 bases sitting between them. CDR3 protein: CASSLALTDAIYGYTF. For the CDR3, the DNA is TGCGCCAGCAGCTTGGCCTTGACAGACGCGATCTATGGCTACACCTTC.

This chain links TRBV6-1 with TRBJ1-2, with 9 bases aligning to TRBD1. Losses at the gene ends were 6 bases for V and 3 bases for J; bases not matched to a gene: 8. The CDR3 loop spans 15 amino acids. The germline V gene has CDR1 MNHNS and CDR2 SASEGT. CDR3 in DNA: TGTGCCAGCAGACCGACAGGGGGGGTTTACTATGGCTACACCTTC. Translated: CASRPTGGVYYGYTF.

The chain combines TRBV9 with TRBJ2-3; D ambiguous. CDR3 length equals 15 residues. CDR1 and CDR2 from the germline V gene are SGDLS and YYNGEE. Between the trimmed V and J ends, which lost 1 base and 4 bases, there was a span of 13 bases. CDR3 sequence reads: CASSVRSVSADTQYF. The CDR3, as DNA: TGTGCCAGCAGCGTACGGTCAGTCTCGGCAGATACGCAGTATTTT.

The chain combines TRBV7-2 with TRBJ1-2; 11 nucleotides line up with TRBD1. Germline V gene sequence: CDR1 SGHTA, CDR2 FQGNSA. CDR3 length: 18 amino acids. The junction had 12 bases not matched to a gene; V was cut back by 1 base and J by 5 bases. The DNA of the CDR3 is TGTGCCAGCAGCTTAGGGGGACAGGGGGGCCGGGCGCCGTATGGCTACACCTTC. This sequence encodes CASSLGGQGGRAPYGYTF.

The chain couples TRBV29-1 to TRBJ1-1; D may be TRBD1 (5 bases). The CDR3 length is 13 residues. Germline CDR1 and CDR2: SQVTM and ANQGSEA. V lost 6 bases and J lost 1, with 12 bases in between. The CDR3 region is CSVVLGGNTEAFF. The CDR3 DNA is TGCAGCGTCGTCCTGGGGGGGAACACTGAAGCTTTCTTT.

This chain links TRBV4-3 with TRBJ2-2; TRBD2 aligns across 8 bases. Trimming removed 3 bases from V and 2 bases from J; junction bases left unmatched: 11. Germline assignment: CDR1 LGHNA and CDR2 YSLEER. The CDR3 sequence is 18 residues long. CDR3 sequence: CASSQRASGGINTGELFF. CDR3 DNA sequence: TGCGCCAGCAGCCAGCGGGCCTCGGGGGGGATCAACACCGGGGAGCTGTTTTTT.